Reported below is one T cell receptor (beta chain). The sample originates from a study of blood T cell repertoires in COVID-19. In the study overall: Donors in the United States, Italy and Spain gave samples during acute or convalescent COVID-19. From T cells, B-cell-depleted T cells, or PBMCs came the material, which was cDNA or gDNA.

Germline V gene lookup returns CDR1 SGHRS and CDR2 YFSETQ. The CDR3 is 16 amino acids. Trimming removed 0 bases from V and 0 bases from J, with 10 bases in between. Repertoires were generated with immunoSEQ multiplex PCR, while TCRdb's copy carries only in-frame clones and drops some. The sample has 150,000 to 180,000 clones; about 90% are singletons. The source material was peripheral blood. The chain has TRBV5-1 and TRBJ1-3; perhaps TRBD1 as D (5 bases). The receptor was derived from a man over 45 with acute or convalescent COVID-19. CDR3 sequence: CASSLEGGGSGNTIYF. The CDR3 DNA reads TGCGCCAGCAGCTTGGAAGGCGGGGGCTCTGGAAACACCATATATTTT.